The clone carrying this T cell receptor beta chain was counted many times. Its antigen is undetermined. The read terminates 3 residues before the CDR3 end, so the remaining end is supplied by the germline J gene. CDR1 and CDR2 from the germline V gene are SEHNR and FQNEAQ (reference sequence). This CDR3 contains 12 residues. V lost 5 bases and J lost 0, with 5 bases in between. Donors gave roughly 5 to 8 ml heparinized peripheral whole blood. This sample is drawn from a study of T cell clonality in common variable immunodeficiency. Study outcomes and limitations: Compared with healthy controls, CVID subjects showed increased TCRbeta clonality, mostly in about a third. Authors noted CVID clonality's cause needs subpopulation repertoire sequencing. Reportedly, TCR beta sequences from common variable immunodeficiency showed fewer deletions and N-nucleotide insertions.

Profiling relied on immunoSEQ multiplex PCR, and the TCRdb table lists in-frame clones only, not all of them. This repertoire holds about 81,000 clones, and none appear only once. Sequencing was performed on peripheral blood mononuclear cells. This clonotype originated in a person aged 18-70 years in good health. The chain carries TRBV7-9 and TRBJ2-7; D gene uncertain. CDR3 bases read: TGTGCCAGCAGCCCCGGCTCCTACGAG. Its protein product is CASSPGSYE. The complete CDR3 protein is CASSPGSYEQYF.